This T cell receptor beta chain was sequenced during a study of T cell repertoires in cytomegalovirus infection. V shed 7 bases and J 5 bases; nucleotides not matched to a gene: 9. Germline CDR1 reads SQVTM; CDR2 reads ANQGSEA. This CDR3 comprises 13 residues. Overall study results and limits: Carriers of CMV plus the relevant HLA were identified by cumulative public TCR beta family frequency. Dominant in the ex vivo response were TCR beta clonotypes restricted by HLA-C and specific for CMV.

One entry per CDR3 protein, called by TCRdb with MiXCR from the reads. The profile shows 200,000 to 300,000 distinct CDR3 sequences, 12% to 15% of them singletons. This clonotype was picked up a small number of times. Its target is unknown. The sequenced sample consisted of PBMCs. This TCR derives from a human donor in good health (CMV status not recorded). Some clones in this sample may be carry-over from other donors' samples. The chain joins TRBV29-1 to TRBJ2-3; 7 bases line up with TRBD2. The CDR3 loop is CSALGRAKDTQYF. CDR3 DNA sequence: TGCAGCGCCCTAGGGAGGGCCAAAGATACGCAGTATTTT.